Below are 27 T cell receptor beta chains sequenced from a single sample in a study of cytomegalovirus exposure and HLA in healthy donors. PCR employed 60 Vbeta and 13 Jbeta primers. TCRdb's table, derived via immunoSEQ multiplex PCR, lists solely in-frame clones and lacks some. Of 100,000 to 150,000 clones listed, around three quarters were seen once; the top ten hold under 15%. Sequencing input: PBMCs. Source of these receptors: a woman aged 60-70 years in good health and CMV-seropositive.

Concerning this clone itself: The same CDR3 can be traced to other DNA sequences in this sample. The chain uses TRBV6-6 and TRBJ1-4; tentatively, D is TRBD1 (5 bases). Germline-derived CDR1 and CDR2 are MNHNY and SVGAGI (reference sequence). The CDR3 runs 16 residues. The V end was cut by 2 bases, the J end by 8 bases, with 18 bases between. The CDR3 DNA is TGTGCCAGCAGTTACGCCTCCCCGGGGGGTTGGGAAAAACTGTTTTTT. Translating it yields CASSYASPGGWEKLFF.

The CDR3 is CAWSVGRGTEAFF. The DNA of the CDR3 is TGTGCCTGGAGTGTAGGGAGGGGCACTGAAGCTTTCTTT. This chain connects TRBV30 to TRBJ1-1; possible D gene TRBD1, 5 bases. The V end lost 0 bases, the J end lost 4 bases, and 9 bases lay between the germline ends. The CDR3 loop spans 13 amino acids. The V gene's germline CDR1 is GTSNPN and CDR2 SVGIG (reference sequence). The variable domain in full, with the rest retrieved from reference TRBV30 and TRBJ1-1, is SQTIHQWPATLVQPVGSPLSLECTVEGTSNPNLYWYRQAAGRGLQLLFYSVGIGQISSEVPQNLSASRPQDRQFILSSKKLLLSDSGFYLCAWSVGRGTEAFFGQGTRLTVV.

This chain connects TRBV6-5 to TRBJ2-7; possibly TRBD2 for D (5 bases). The germline gives CDR1 MNHEY, CDR2 SVGAGI. V lost 7 bases to trimming and J lost 0 bases, with 7 bases between them. CDR3 length: 12 residues. The CDR3 loop is CASTGTSYEQYF. Here the CDR3 DNA reads TGTGCCAGCACGGGAACCTCCTACGAGCAGTACTTC.

This sequence joins TRBV4-2 and TRBJ2-1; TRBD2 agrees at 9 bases. The CDR3 contains 17 residues. CDR1 is LGHNA, CDR2 YNFKEQ, per germline. With V trimmed by 1 base and J by 2 bases, 6 bases remained unmatched. CDR3 DNA sequence: TGTGCCAGCAGCCAAGCAAAAGCGGGGGGTCCCTACAATGAGCAGTTCTTC. This translates into CASSQAKAGGPYNEQFF.

The rearrangement joins TRBV9 to TRBJ1-1, with 7 bases that match TRBD1. The CDR3 covers 14 residues. Germline CDR1 reads SGDLS; CDR2 reads YYNGEE. Trimming took 3 bases from V and 0 from J; bases not matched to a gene: 2. The CDR3 DNA sequence: TGTGCCAGCAGCGCGGGGACAGTGAACACTGAAGCTTTCTTT. Translation: CASSAGTVNTEAFF.

The V and J genes are TRBV7-3 and TRBJ2-1; D call uncertain. V lost 4 bases, J lost 5 bases, and 9 bases lay in between. Germline V gene sequence: CDR1 SGHTA, CDR2 FQGTGA. The CDR3 length is 13 residues. The CDR3 DNA is TGTGCCAGCAGCTCGCGCGCCGACAATGAGCAGTTCTTC. Amino acids: CASSSRADNEQFF.

This clone has just one count. This chain links TRBV18 with TRBJ1-2; 9 bases map to TRBD1. The CDR3 spans 17 residues. Trimming cost V 6 bases and J 3 bases; bases outside gene matches: 14. The germline gives CDR1 KGHSH, CDR2 LQKENI. The CDR3 protein is CASSPLPGQGNYYGYTF. The DNA for the CDR3 is TGTGCCAGCTCTCCGCTCCCGGGACAGGGAAATTACTATGGCTACACCTTC.

This clone was found a few times. This rearrangement joins TRBV4-3 to TRBJ1-6; 7 bases match TRBD1. Germline loops: CDR1 LGHNA, CDR2 YSLEER. Trimming removed 0 bases from V and 8 bases from J; junction bases left unmatched: 4. CDR3 length: 15 amino acids. The CDR3 here is CASSQDRGRYSPLHF. The CDR3 region has the DNA TGCGCCAGCAGCCAAGACAGGGGGAGGTATTCACCCCTCCACTTT.

V usage is TRBV7-9 and J usage is TRBJ2-2; TRBD2 might be the D (6 bases). Per the germline V gene, CDR1 is SEHNR and CDR2 is FQNEAQ (reference sequence). This CDR3 has 14 amino acids. Trimming pared 3 bases from V and 6 bases from J, leaving 11 bases between. The DNA of the CDR3 is TGTGCCAGCAGCTTGGGGGGATGGGCCGGGGAGCTGTTTTTT. Translated, it gives CASSLGGWAGELFF.

The chain employs TRBV30 and TRBJ1-5; possibly TRBD1 for D (5 bases). V shed 7 bases and J shed 1 base, with 17 bases lying between them. The V gene's germline CDR1 is GTSNPN and CDR2 SVGIG (reference sequence). The length of the CDR3 is 15 residues. In nucleotides, the CDR3 is TGTGCCTACACAAAAGGGGTAGGGAGCAATCAGCCCCAGCATTTT. Its protein product is CAYTKGVGSNQPQHF.

This clone was counted a few times. The genes are TRBV5-1 and TRBJ2-3, with D tentatively TRBD1 (5 bases). This CDR3 has 14 residues. Trimming left V 2 bases short and J 3 bases short, with 10 bases between. From germline, CDR1 is SGHRS and CDR2 YFSETQ. CDR3 loop: CASSLQVVTDTQYF. The CDR3 DNA sequence: TGCGCCAGCAGCTTACAGGTAGTAACAGATACGCAGTATTTT. The variable domain in full, completed from reference TRBV5-1 and TRBJ2-3, reads KAGVTQTPRYLIKTRGQQVTLSCSPISGHRSVSWYQQTPGQGLQFLFEYFSETQRNKGNFPGRFSGRQFSNSRSEMNVSTLELGDSALYLCASSLQVVTDTQYFGPGTRLTVL.

The rearrangement links TRBV11-2 to TRBJ2-1, with D perhaps TRBD1 (7 bases). CDR3 length: 16 amino acids. Trimming removed 5 bases at V and 4 bases at J, with 18 bases between. CDR1 and CDR2 (germline): SGHAT, FQNNGV. Here the CDR3 reads CASSARQGGTYNEQFF. The DNA of the CDR3 is TGTGCCAGCAGCGCCAGACAGGGAGGTACTTACAATGAGCAGTTCTTC.

In DNA form, the CDR3 reads TGTGCCAGTAGTACCAGACAGGGGAGCACAGATACGCAGTATTTT. Protein sequence: CASSTRQGSTDTQYF. V is TRBV19 and J is TRBJ2-3; the match to TRBD1 covers 8 bases. After removal of 4 bases from V and 0 bases from J, the junction contained 3 bases not matched to a gene. The CDR3 is 15 residues long. CDR1 is LNHDA, CDR2 SQIVND, per germline (reference sequence). The complete variable domain, with remaining parts taken from reference TRBV19 and TRBJ2-3, reads DGGITQSPKYLFRKEGQNVTLSCEQNLNHDAMYWYRQDPGQGLRLIYYSQIVNDFQKGDIAEGYSVSREKKESFPLTVTSAQKNPTAFYLCASSTRQGSTDTQYFGPGTRLTVL.

V is TRBV29-1 and J is TRBJ1-2; a possible D gene is TRBD1 (6 bases). Trimming took off 7 bases at V and 8 bases at J, with 20 bases between the two ends. The CDR3 loop spans 13 amino acids. CDR1 and CDR2 (germline): SQVTM, ANQGSEA. The CDR3 nucleotides read TGCAGCGCCCTTGCGGCGGGGGCGGGGGGCTACACCTTC. Protein sequence: CSALAAGAGGYTF.

V is TRBV2 and J is TRBJ1-6; the D gene is possibly TRBD1 (6 bases). The ends were cut back, 9 bases at V and 7 bases at J, with 10 bases in the middle. Germline values: CDR1 SNHLY, CDR2 FYNNEI. This CDR3 contains 12 residues. CDR3 nucleotide sequence: TGTGCCAGTGGACAGCTCAATTCACCCCTCCACTTT. Its protein is CASGQLNSPLHF.

The V call is TRBV18, the J call TRBJ2-5, with 8 bases aligning to TRBD2. The V and J ends lost 3 bases and 5 bases, in that order; junction bases with no gene match: 5. CDR1 is KGHSH and CDR2 is LQKENI in the germline V gene. This CDR3 region has 14 residues. As DNA, the CDR3 is TGTGCCAGCTCACCCCCTCCGGGAGGGGAGACCCAGTACTTC. Translating it yields CASSPPPGGETQYF.

The genes are TRBV19 and TRBJ2-3; tentative D call: TRBD2 (6 bases). CDR3 length: 15 residues. V lost 0 bases and J lost 1, with 8 bases in between. CDR1 is LNHDA, CDR2 SQIVND, per germline (reference sequence). For the CDR3, the DNA is TGTGCCAGTAGTATAGAGGGAGGACGCACAGATACGCAGTATTTT. This translates into CASSIEGGRTDTQYF.

This chain uses TRBV6-6 with TRBJ1-2, with 7 bases aligning to TRBD1. Germline-derived CDR1 and CDR2 are MNHNY and SVGAGI (reference sequence). The CDR3 contains 15 residues. V shed 4 bases, J shed 8 bases, and the junction held 13 bases outside the gene matches. CDR3 sequence reads: CASSSGTAHLGGYTF. The CDR3 nucleotides are TGTGCCAGCAGTTCCGGGACAGCCCATTTGGGGGGCTACACCTTC.

In its sample, this clone was seen a few times. This rearrangement joins TRBV5-4 to TRBJ2-7; 7 bases fit TRBD1. With 4 bases clipped from V and 0 bases from J, the junction kept 7 bases outside the gene matches. The CDR3 runs 15 residues. Germline V gives CDR1 SGHNT, CDR2 YYREEE (reference sequence). CDR3 nucleotide sequence: TGTGCCAGCAGCGCCACGACAGGGAGCTCCTACGAGCAGTACTTC. The encoded protein is CASSATTGSSYEQYF.

The chain uses TRBV5-5 and TRBJ2-7; unclear D gene. CDR1 and CDR2 (germline): SGHKS, YYEKEE (reference sequence). Trimming removed 4 bases from V and 1 base from J, with 6 bases in between. The CDR3 contains 12 residues. CDR3 protein: CASSLTSYEQYF. The CDR3 DNA reads as TGTGCCAGCAGCCTCACATCCTACGAGCAGTACTTC.

This chain links TRBV5-5 with TRBJ1-2, with a possible D match to TRBD1 (6 bases). CDR3 length: 13 amino acids. Germline V gives CDR1 SGHKS, CDR2 YYEKEE (reference sequence). V was trimmed by 5 bases and J by 4 bases, leaving 12 bases between them. CDR3 region: CASSPGQSYGYTF. CDR3 sequence (DNA): TGTGCCAGCAGTCCGGGACAATCCTATGGCTACACCTTC.

V gene TRBV2 combines with J gene TRBJ1-5, with 7 bases lining up with TRBD1. The junction had 11 bases not matched to a gene; V was cut back by 3 bases and J by 6 bases. Germline V gene data show CDR1 as SNHLY and CDR2 as FYNNEI. The CDR3 is 16 residues long. CDR3 coding DNA: TGTGCCAGCAGTGACGACGGACAGGCCCCGGTTCAGCCCCAGCATTTT. As protein: CASSDDGQAPVQPQHF. The full variable domain, rest sourced from reference TRBV2 and TRBJ1-5, is EPEVTQTPSHQVTQMGQEVILRCVPISNHLYFYWYRQILGQKVEFLVSFYNNEISEKSEIFDDQFSVERPDGSNFTLKIRSTKLEDSAMYFCASSDDGQAPVQPQHFGDGTRLSIL.

The rearrangement uses TRBV7-2 and TRBJ1-5, with 7 positions matching TRBD1. V shed 4 bases and J 4 bases; nucleotides not matched to a gene: 4. Per the germline V gene, CDR1 is SGHTA and CDR2 is FQGNSA. The CDR3 is made up of 14 amino acids. This CDR3 reads CASSSQGINQPQHF. CDR3 nucleotide sequence: TGTGCCAGCAGCTCACAGGGGATTAATCAGCCCCAGCATTTT. The variable domain in full, completed from reference TRBV7-2 and TRBJ1-5, reads GAGVSQSPSNKVTEKGKDVELRCDPISGHTALYWYRQSLGQGLEFLIYFQGNSAPDKSGLPSDRFSAERTGGSVSTLTIQRTQQEDSAVYLCASSSQGINQPQHFGDGTRLSIL.

The chain couples TRBV19 to TRBJ2-1, with TRBD1 matching 7 bases. Per the germline V gene, CDR1 is LNHDA and CDR2 is SQIVND (reference sequence). The CDR3 totals 14 residues. With V trimmed by 9 bases and J by 7 bases, 12 bases remained unmatched. The CDR3 protein is CASKDRVRLNEQFF. In DNA, the CDR3 is TGTGCCAGCAAAGACAGGGTAAGGTTAAATGAGCAGTTCTTC.

V and J are TRBV7-9 and TRBJ2-3, with 11 positions matching TRBD2. This CDR3 region has 16 residues. V shed 4 bases, J shed 6 bases, and the junction held 9 bases outside the gene matches. Germline CDR1 SEHNR, CDR2 FQNEAQ (reference sequence). The chain's CDR3 is CASSSLRTSGSDTQYF. The CDR3 DNA follows: TGTGCCAGCAGCTCGCTCCGGACTAGCGGGTCCGATACGCAGTATTTT.

The chain employs TRBV7-2 and TRBJ2-3; a weak D match, TRBD1 (5 bases). In germline, CDR1 is SGHTA, CDR2 FQGNSA. The V end was cut by 2 bases, the J end by 2 bases, with 8 bases between. CDR3 length: 14 amino acids. The CDR3 loop reads CASSLKGYTDTQYF. The CDR3 nucleotides read TGTGCCAGCAGCTTAAAGGGGTACACAGATACGCAGTATTTT.

V is TRBV4-2 and J is TRBJ1-2; D gene unclear. The germline V gene encodes CDR1 LGHNA and CDR2 YNFKEQ. The CDR3 sequence is 12 residues long. The V end lost 1 base, the J end lost 7 bases, and 7 bases lay between the germline ends. The CDR3 DNA is TGTGCCAGCAGCCAAGCGGGTCGTGGCTACACCTTC. It codes for CASSQAGRGYTF.